A single sample is the source of the 12 T cell receptor beta chains below, sequenced in a study of blood T cell repertoires in COVID-19. Produced via immunoSEQ multiplex PCR; TCRdb's table is partial and in-frame only. The table records 72,000 or so clones, roughly 88% of them present only once. Material for sequencing was peripheral blood. These receptors were taken from a man aged 50 or older with active COVID-19.

The chain joins TRBV28 to TRBJ2-3; D gene unclear. Trimming shortened V by 5 bases and J by 7 bases, and 7 bases separated the two germline ends. The CDR3 is 11 residues long. CDR1 and CDR2 from the germline V gene are MDHEN and SYDVKM. The CDR3 coding sequence is TGTGCCAGCAGTCACCTAAATACGCAGTATTTT. Its translation: CASSHLNTQYF.

The gene calls are TRBV4-1 and TRBJ2-7; tentatively, D is TRBD1 (5 bases). The germline gives CDR1 MGHRA, CDR2 YSYEKL. The V end was cut by 1 base, the J end by 5 bases, with 6 bases between. The length of the CDR3 is 12 residues. CDR3 in amino acids: CASSQGGHEQYF. In DNA form, the CDR3 reads TGCGCCAGCAGCCAAGGGGGCCACGAGCAGTACTTC.

This clone occurred a few times. CDR3: CASSIHGALNTEAFF. CDR3 nucleotide sequence: TGTGCCAGTAGTATCCACGGTGCCTTGAACACTGAAGCTTTCTTT. The chain links TRBV19 to TRBJ1-1; D call uncertain. Trimming removed 3 bases at V and 0 bases at J, with 11 bases between. Germline V CDR1 and CDR2: LNHDA, SQIVND (reference sequence). The CDR3 runs 15 residues.

V usage is TRBV7-8 and J usage is TRBJ1-1; no clear D gene. CDR1 SGHVS and CDR2 FQNEAQ come from the germline V gene. CDR3 length: 14 residues. V was trimmed by 3 bases and J by 2 bases, leaving 10 bases between them. CDR3 nucleotides: TGTGCCAGCAGCTTCCCAGAAACAAACACTGAAGCTTTCTTT. Translating it yields CASSFPETNTEAFF.

This chain connects TRBV28 to TRBJ1-2, with 7 nucleotides matching TRBD1. Germline loops: CDR1 MDHEN, CDR2 SYDVKM. CDR3 size: 16 residues. With 5 bases clipped from V and 2 bases from J, the junction kept 11 bases outside the gene matches. CDR3 in DNA: TGTGCCAGCAGTCCCTTTCAGGGGGGAGTCAACTATGGCTACACCTTC. This sequence encodes CASSPFQGGVNYGYTF.

The chain links TRBV7-2 to TRBJ2-5; no reliable D call. The CDR3 consists of 13 residues. The V end lost 5 bases, the J end lost 5 bases, and 12 bases lay between the germline ends. Germline V gene sequence: CDR1 SGHTA, CDR2 FQGNSA. The CDR3 spells CASSADPRETQYF. CDR3 sequence (DNA): TGTGCCAGCAGCGCCGACCCGAGGGAGACCCAGTACTTC. Looking up the rest from reference TRBV7-2 and TRBJ2-5 gives the full variable domain: GAGVSQSPSNKVTEKGKDVELRCDPISGHTALYWYRQSLGQGLEFLIYFQGNSAPDKSGLPSDRFSAERTGGSVSTLTIQRTQQEDSAVYLCASSADPRETQYFGPGTRLLVL.

CDR3 nucleotide sequence: TGCGCCAGCAGCCCGACTAGCGGGTATCCGTTCAAGTATTTT. Residues: CASSPTSGYPFKYF. The chain combines TRBV4-3 with TRBJ2-3; 10 nucleotides align to TRBD2. Germline V lookup: CDR1 LGHNA, CDR2 YSLEER. This CDR3 is built from 14 residues. With 4 bases clipped from V and 13 bases from J, the junction kept 11 bases outside the gene matches.

The chain uses TRBV2 and TRBJ1-1; 9 nucleotides line up with TRBD1. The J segment lost 5 bases and the V segment lost 7 bases, leaving 8 bases of the junction unmatched. The CDR3 spans 14 residues. CDR1 SNHLY and CDR2 FYNNEI come from the germline V gene. The CDR3 region is CASTRGQGRTEAFF. CDR3 nucleotides: TGTGCCAGCACCAGGGGACAGGGCAGAACTGAAGCTTTCTTT.

This rearrangement joins TRBV24-1 to TRBJ2-3, with D possibly matching TRBD1 (6 bases). The CDR3 has 17 residues. CDR1 KGHDR and CDR2 SFDVKD come from the germline V gene. Trimming removed 1 base from V and 4 bases from J, with 17 bases in between. The CDR3 reads CATSDFAGAEGPDTQYF. The DNA of the CDR3 is TGTGCCACCAGTGATTTCGCAGGGGCTGAGGGACCAGATACGCAGTATTTT.

In the case of this clone: Sequence at one end of the junction differs from germline and may be a read error. The J gene is TRBJ2-5, the V gene TRBV7-7; maybe TRBD1 (7 bases). The CDR3 loop spans 13 amino acids. Germline V lookup: CDR1 SSHAT, CDR2 FNYEAQ (reference sequence). CDR3 sequence reads: CASTTGAGETQYF. CDR3 DNA sequence: TGTGCTAGCACCACAGGGGCGGGGGAGACCCAGTACTTC.

The chain combines TRBV7-2 with TRBJ2-5; 8 bases are a match to TRBD1. Trimming at V came to 5 bases and at J to 1 base, leaving 6 bases not matched to a gene. This CDR3 spans 15 amino acids. The germline V gene has CDR1 SGHTA and CDR2 FQGNSA. Here the CDR3 reads CASSLMGQVQETQYF. The CDR3 coding sequence is TGTGCCAGCAGCCTAATGGGACAGGTCCAAGAGACCCAGTACTTC.

V and J are TRBV5-5 and TRBJ2-7; 9 bases align to TRBD1. This CDR3 contains 13 residues. Germline CDR1 is SGHKS and CDR2 is YYEKEE (reference sequence). Trimming took 9 bases from V and 2 from J; bases not matched to a gene: 6. The DNA of the CDR3 is TGTGCCACAAACCGACAGGGGGCCTACGAGCAGTACTTC. Translation gives CATNRQGAYEQYF.